This T cell receptor (beta chain) stems from a study of cytomegalovirus exposure and HLA in healthy donors. Study-level information: T cells numbering about 179 million yielded some 110 million unique TCR beta sequences in an earlier analysis. Regarding the study as a whole: Among TCR sequences, most were rare, though some public TCRs appeared in many donors.

The CDR3 spans 16 residues. V lost 2 bases and J lost 0, with 10 bases in between. Germline V lookup: CDR1 KGHSH, CDR2 LQKENI. A remark on this clone: Antigen: not known.

The PCR used 60 Vbeta and 13 Jbeta primers. Generated by immunoSEQ multiplex PCR, the TCRdb table keeps only in-frame clones and is missing some. The profile shows under 150,000 clones, 70% to 80% of them singletons. This chain joins TRBV18 and TRBJ2-2; TRBD2 is a possible D gene (5 bases). Sequenced sample: PBMCs. The receptor's source is a woman aged 40 to 49 in good health and CMV-seropositive. The CDR3 spells CASSPNSGTNTGELFF. The CDR3 nucleotides are TGTGCCAGCTCACCAAACTCGGGAACGAACACCGGGGAGCTGTTTTTT.